This TCR beta chain was profiled in a study of blood T cells in healthy people across ages. Only one count was recorded for this clonotype. Its target is unknown. A second about 7 to 12 cycle PCR used barcoded and J-beta primers. From each sample, at least 3 million paired-end reads containing CDR3 were obtained. TCRdb processed the 5' RACE reads anew with MiXCR; each CDR3 protein has one entry. Of 1,800,000 or so distinct CDR3 sequences in the sample, 30% to 40% are singletons; the top ten hold about 23%. Study-wide results and caveats: Higher naive T cell percentage went strongly together with higher TCR beta diversity.

From germline, CDR1 is ENHRY and CDR2 SYGVKD. With 8 bases clipped from V and 13 bases from J, the junction kept 18 bases outside the gene matches. There are 17 residues in the CDR3. Sequencing was done on a sample of blood. The sequence came from a human donor in good health. The J gene is TRBJ2-4, the V gene TRBV10-3; 15 positions match TRBD2. The DNA for the CDR3 is TGTGCCATCGGAGGACTAGCGGGGGGGCGGAGCTCCTACGGGCAGTACTTC. Its protein is CAIGGLAGGRSSYGQYF.